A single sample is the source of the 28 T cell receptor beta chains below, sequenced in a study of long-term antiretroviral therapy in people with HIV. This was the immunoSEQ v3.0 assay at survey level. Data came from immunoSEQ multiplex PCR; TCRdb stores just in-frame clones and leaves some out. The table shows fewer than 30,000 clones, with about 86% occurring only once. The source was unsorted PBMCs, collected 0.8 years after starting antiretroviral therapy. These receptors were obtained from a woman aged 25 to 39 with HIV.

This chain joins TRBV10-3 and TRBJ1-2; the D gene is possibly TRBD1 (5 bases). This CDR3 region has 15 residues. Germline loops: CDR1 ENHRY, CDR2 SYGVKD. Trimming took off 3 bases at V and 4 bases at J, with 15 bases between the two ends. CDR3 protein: CAISDSFDSFYGYTF. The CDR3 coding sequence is TGTGCCATCAGTGATAGTTTTGACAGCTTCTATGGCTACACCTTC.

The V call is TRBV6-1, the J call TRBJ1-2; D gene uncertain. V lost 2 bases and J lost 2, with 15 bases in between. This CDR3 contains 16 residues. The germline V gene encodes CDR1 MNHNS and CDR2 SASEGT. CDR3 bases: TGTGCCAGCAGTGAATATCTAACTGGACGGAACTATGGCTACACCTTC. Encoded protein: CASSEYLTGRNYGYTF.

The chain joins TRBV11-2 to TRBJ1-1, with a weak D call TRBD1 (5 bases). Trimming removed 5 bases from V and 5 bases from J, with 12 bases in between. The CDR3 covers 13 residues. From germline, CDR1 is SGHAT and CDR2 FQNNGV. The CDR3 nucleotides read TGTGCCAGCAGCCAACAGACAGTTACTGAAGCTTTCTTT. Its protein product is CASSQQTVTEAFF.

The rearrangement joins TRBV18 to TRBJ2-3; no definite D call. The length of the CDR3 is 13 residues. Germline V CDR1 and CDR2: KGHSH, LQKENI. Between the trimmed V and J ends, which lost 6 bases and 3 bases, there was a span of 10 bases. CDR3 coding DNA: TGTGCCAGCTCGGCCCCCTCTACAGATACGCAGTATTTT. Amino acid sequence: CASSAPSTDTQYF.

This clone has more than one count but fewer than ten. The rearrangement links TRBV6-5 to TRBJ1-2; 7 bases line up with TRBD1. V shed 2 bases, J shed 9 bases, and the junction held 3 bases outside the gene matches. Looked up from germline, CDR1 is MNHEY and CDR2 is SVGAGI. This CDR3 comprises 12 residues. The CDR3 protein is CASSYAGGSYTF. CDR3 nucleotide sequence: TGTGCCAGCAGTTACGCAGGGGGTAGCTACACCTTC.

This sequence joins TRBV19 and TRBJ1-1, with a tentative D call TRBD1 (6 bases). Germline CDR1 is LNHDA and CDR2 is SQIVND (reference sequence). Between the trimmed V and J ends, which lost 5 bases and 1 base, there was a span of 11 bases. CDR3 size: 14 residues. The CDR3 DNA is TGTGCCAGTAGTCCGAGGGGGGGGAACACTGAAGCTTTCTTT. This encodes CASSPRGGNTEAFF. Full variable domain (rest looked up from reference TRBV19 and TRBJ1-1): DGGITQSPKYLFRKEGQNVTLSCEQNLNHDAMYWYRQDPGQGLRLIYYSQIVNDFQKGDIAEGYSVSREKKESFPLTVTSAQKNPTAFYLCASSPRGGNTEAFFGQGTRLTVV.

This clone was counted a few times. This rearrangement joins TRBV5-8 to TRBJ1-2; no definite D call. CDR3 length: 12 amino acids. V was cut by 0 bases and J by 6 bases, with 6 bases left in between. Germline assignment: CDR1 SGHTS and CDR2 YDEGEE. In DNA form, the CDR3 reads TGTGCCAGCAGCTTGGTGCCCCATGGCTACACCTTC. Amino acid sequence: CASSLVPHGYTF.

CDR3 sequence reads: CASSPWGTGELFF. CDR3 DNA sequence: TGTGCCAGCAGCCCCTGGGGCACCGGGGAGCTGTTTTTT. The chain uses TRBV7-2 and TRBJ2-2; D gene uncertain. Germline V gene lookup returns CDR1 SGHTA and CDR2 FQGNSA. The CDR3 runs 13 residues. V was pared by 5 bases and J by 4 bases, with 8 bases between.

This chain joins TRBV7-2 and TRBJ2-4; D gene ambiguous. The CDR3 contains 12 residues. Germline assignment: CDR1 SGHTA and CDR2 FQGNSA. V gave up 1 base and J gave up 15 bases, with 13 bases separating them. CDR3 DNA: TGTGCCAGCAGCTTAGGTTTCGGTCTGCCGTACTTC. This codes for CASSLGFGLPYF.

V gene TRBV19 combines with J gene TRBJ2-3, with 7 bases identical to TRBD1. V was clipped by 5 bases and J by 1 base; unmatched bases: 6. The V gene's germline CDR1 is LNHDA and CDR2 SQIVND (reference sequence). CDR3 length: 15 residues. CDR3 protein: CASSGWTGRTDTQYF. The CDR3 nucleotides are TGTGCCAGTAGTGGATGGACAGGCCGCACAGATACGCAGTATTTT.

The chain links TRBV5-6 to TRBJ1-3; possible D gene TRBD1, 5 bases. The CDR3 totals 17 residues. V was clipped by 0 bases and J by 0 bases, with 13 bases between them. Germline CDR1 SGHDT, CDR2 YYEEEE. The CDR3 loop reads CASSLVRVGLSGNTIYF. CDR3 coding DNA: TGTGCCAGCAGCTTGGTCCGGGTGGGACTCTCTGGAAACACCATATATTTT. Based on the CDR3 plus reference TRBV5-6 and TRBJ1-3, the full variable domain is DAGVTQSPTHLIKTRGQQVTLRCSPKSGHDTVSWYQQALGQGPQFIFQYYEEEERQRGNFPDRFSGHQFPNYSSELNVNALLLGDSALYLCASSLVRVGLSGNTIYFGEGSWLTVV.

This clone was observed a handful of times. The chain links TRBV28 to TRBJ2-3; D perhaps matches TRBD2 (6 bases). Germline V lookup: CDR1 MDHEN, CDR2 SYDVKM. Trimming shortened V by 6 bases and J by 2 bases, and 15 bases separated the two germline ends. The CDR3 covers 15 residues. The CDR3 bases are TGTGCCAGCAGCGACCCAACGGGACTCACAGATACGCAGTATTTT. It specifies CASSDPTGLTDTQYF. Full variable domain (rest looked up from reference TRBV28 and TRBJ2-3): DVKVTQSSRYLVKRTGEKVFLECVQDMDHENMFWYRQDPGLGLRLIYFSYDVKMKEKGDIPEGYSVSREKKERFSLILESASTNQTSMYLCASSDPTGLTDTQYFGPGTRLTVL.

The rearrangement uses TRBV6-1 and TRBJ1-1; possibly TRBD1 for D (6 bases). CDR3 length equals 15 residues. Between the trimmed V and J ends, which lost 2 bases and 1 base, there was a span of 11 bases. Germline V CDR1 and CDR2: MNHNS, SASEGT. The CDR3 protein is CASSESSQGNTEAFF. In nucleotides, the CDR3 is TGTGCCAGCAGTGAATCGTCACAGGGGAACACTGAAGCTTTCTTT.

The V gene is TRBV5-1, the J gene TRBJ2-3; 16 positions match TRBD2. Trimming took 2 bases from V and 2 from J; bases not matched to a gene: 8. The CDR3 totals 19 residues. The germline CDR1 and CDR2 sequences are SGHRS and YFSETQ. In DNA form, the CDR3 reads TGCGCCAGCAGCTTACCGGGGACTAGCGGGGGGGCGAACACAGATACGCAGTATTTT. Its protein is CASSLPGTSGGANTDTQYF.

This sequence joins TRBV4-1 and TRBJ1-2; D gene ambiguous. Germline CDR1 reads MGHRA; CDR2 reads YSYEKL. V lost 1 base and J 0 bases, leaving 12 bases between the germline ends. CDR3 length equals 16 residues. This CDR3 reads CASSQVFIRTNYGYTF. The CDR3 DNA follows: TGCGCCAGCAGCCAAGTATTTATACGGACTAACTATGGCTACACCTTC.

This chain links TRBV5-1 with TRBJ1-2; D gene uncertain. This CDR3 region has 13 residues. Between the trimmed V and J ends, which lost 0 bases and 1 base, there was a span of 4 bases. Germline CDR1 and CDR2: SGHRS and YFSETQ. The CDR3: CASSLDVNYGYTF. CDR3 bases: TGCGCCAGCAGCTTGGATGTTAACTATGGCTACACCTTC. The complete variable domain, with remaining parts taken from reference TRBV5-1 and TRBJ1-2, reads KAGVTQTPRYLIKTRGQQVTLSCSPISGHRSVSWYQQTPGQGLQFLFEYFSETQRNKGNFPGRFSGRQFSNSRSEMNVSTLELGDSALYLCASSLDVNYGYTFGSGTRLTVV.

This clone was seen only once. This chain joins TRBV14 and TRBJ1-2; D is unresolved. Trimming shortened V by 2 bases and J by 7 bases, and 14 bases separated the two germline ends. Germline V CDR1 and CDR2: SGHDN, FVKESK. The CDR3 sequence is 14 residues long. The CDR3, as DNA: TGTGCCAGCAGCCAAACGCTCGGAGAAGCTGGCTACACCTTC. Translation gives CASSQTLGEAGYTF. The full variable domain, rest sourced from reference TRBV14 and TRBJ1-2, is EAGVTQFPSHSVIEKGQTVTLRCDPISGHDNLYWYRRVMGKEIKFLLHFVKESKQDESGMPNNRFLAERTGGTYSTLKVQPAELEDSGVYFCASSQTLGEAGYTFGSGTRLTVV.

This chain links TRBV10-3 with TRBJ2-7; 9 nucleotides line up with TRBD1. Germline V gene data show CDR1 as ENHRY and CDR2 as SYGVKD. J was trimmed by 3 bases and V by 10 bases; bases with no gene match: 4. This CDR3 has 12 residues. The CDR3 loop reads CATGTGNYEQYV. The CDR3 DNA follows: TGTGCCACCGGGACAGGGAACTACGAGCAGTACGTC.

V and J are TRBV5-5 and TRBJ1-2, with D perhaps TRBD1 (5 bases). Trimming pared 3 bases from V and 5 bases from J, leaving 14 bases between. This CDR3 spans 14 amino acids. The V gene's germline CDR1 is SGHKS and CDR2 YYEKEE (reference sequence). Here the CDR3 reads CASSSGTGYYGYTF. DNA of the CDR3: TGTGCCAGCAGCTCAGGGACGGGGTATTATGGCTACACCTTC.

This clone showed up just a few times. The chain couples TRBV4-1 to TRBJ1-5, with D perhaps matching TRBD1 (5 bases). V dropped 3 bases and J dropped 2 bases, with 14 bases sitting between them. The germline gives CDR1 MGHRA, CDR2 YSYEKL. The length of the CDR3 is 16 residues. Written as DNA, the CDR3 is TGCGCCAGCAGCCACCCCGTGGGAGGGGGCAATCAGCCCCAGCATTTT. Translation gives CASSHPVGGGNQPQHF.

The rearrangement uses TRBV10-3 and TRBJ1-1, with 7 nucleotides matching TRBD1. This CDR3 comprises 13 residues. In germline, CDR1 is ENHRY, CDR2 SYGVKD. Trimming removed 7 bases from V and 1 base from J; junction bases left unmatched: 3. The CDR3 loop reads CAITDRTNTEAFF. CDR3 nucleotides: TGTGCCATCACGGACAGGACGAACACTGAAGCTTTCTTT.

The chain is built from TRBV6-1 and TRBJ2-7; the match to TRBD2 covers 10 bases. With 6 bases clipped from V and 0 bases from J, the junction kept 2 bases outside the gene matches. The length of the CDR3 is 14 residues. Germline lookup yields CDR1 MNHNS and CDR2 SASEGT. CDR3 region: CASRRTSGSYEQYV. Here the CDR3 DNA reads TGTGCCAGCAGGAGGACTAGCGGCTCCTACGAGCAGTACGTC.

The CDR3 spells CASSLKGQGVRNEQFF. The CDR3, as DNA: TGCGCCAGCAGCTTGAAGGGACAGGGGGTTCGGAATGAGCAGTTCTTC. The chain is built from TRBV5-1 and TRBJ2-1, with 11 bases lining up with TRBD1. With V trimmed by 1 base and J by 7 bases, 7 bases remained unmatched. The CDR3 consists of 16 residues. Looked up from germline, CDR1 is SGHRS and CDR2 is YFSETQ.

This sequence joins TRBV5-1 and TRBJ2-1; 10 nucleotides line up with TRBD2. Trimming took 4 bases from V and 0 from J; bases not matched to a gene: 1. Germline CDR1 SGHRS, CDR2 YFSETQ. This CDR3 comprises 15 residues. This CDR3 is CASSIAGGSYNEQFF. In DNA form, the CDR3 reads TGCGCCAGCAGCATAGCGGGGGGCTCCTACAATGAGCAGTTCTTC.

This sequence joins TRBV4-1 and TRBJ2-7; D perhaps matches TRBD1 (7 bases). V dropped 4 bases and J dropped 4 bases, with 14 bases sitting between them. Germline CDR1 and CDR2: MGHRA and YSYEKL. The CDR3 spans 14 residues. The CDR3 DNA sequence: TGCGCCAGCAGCCCCCAGACAGGGACTTACGAGCAGTACGTC. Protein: CASSPQTGTYEQYV.

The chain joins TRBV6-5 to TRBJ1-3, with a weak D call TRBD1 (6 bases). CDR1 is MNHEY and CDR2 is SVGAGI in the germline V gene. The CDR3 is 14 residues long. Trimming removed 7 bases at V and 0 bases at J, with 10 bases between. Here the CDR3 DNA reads TGTGCCAGCACCACAGGGACCTCTGGAAACACCATATATTTT. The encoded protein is CASTTGTSGNTIYF.

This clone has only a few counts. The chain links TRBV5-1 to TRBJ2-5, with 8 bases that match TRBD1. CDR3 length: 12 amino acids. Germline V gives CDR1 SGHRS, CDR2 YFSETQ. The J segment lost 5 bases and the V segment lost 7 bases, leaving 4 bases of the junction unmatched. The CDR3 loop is CASGQGMETQYF. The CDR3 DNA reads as TGCGCCAGCGGACAGGGTATGGAGACCCAGTACTTC.

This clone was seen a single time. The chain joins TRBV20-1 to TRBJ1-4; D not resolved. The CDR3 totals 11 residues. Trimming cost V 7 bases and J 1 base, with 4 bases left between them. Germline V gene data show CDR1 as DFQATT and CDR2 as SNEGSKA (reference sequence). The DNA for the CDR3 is TGCAGTGGGCAAACTAATGAAAAACTGTTTTTT. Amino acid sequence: CSGQTNEKLFF.